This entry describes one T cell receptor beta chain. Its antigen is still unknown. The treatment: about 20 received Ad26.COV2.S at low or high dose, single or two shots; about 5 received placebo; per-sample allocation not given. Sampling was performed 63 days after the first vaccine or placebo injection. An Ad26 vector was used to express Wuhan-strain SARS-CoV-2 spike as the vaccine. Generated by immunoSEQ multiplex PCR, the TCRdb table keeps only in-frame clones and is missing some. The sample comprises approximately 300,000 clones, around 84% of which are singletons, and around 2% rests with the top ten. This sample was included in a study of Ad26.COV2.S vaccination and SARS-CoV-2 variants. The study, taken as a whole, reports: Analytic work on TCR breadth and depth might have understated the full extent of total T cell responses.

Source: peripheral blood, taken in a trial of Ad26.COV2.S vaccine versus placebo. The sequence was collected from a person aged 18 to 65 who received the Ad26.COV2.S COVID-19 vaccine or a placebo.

The CDR3 bases are TGTGCCAGCAGCGGGACAGGGGGCGCGAGCTATGGCTACACCTTC. Encoded protein: CASSGTGGASYGYTF. The chain links TRBV5-4 to TRBJ1-2; 12 positions match TRBD1. The CDR3 runs to 15 residues. With 4 bases clipped from V and 4 bases from J, the junction kept 5 bases outside the gene matches. Per germline, CDR1 SGHNT and CDR2 YYREEE (reference sequence).